This T cell receptor beta chain was identified in a study of T cell responses to AZD1222 COVID-19 vaccine. Using immunoSEQ multiplex PCR, the repertoire was profiled, and TCRdb retains in-frame clones only, with some absent. This sample has roughly 190,000 clones, with over 85% found just once. Germline assignment: CDR1 LGHNA and CDR2 YNFKEQ. V dropped 0 bases and J dropped 1 base, with 6 bases sitting between them. This CDR3 region has 14 residues. Study-level results: It should be noted that donors were predominantly white British and more often female, and clonal diversity was possibly underestimated. Spike-specific TCR breadth and depth both grew after two AZD1222 doses. CD4 TCRs linked to vaccination spanned spike, dominating at 160-218 and 743-854. As reported, nearly half of all spike-specific TCRs target variant regions that are unmutated.

To note about this clone: Its antigen is currently unknown.

The sequence derives from an adult who received the MenACWY meningococcal vaccine as a control. The chain couples TRBV4-2 to TRBJ1-2; D is ambiguous. The sequences come from peripheral blood, collected 28 days after the second dose of the MenACWY control vaccine. CDR3 sequence: CASSQEGGNYGYTF. The CDR3 nucleotides are TGTGCCAGCAGCCAAGAGGGAGGTAACTATGGCTACACCTTC.